This TCR beta chain stems from a study of T cells in Graves' hyperthyroidism and ophthalmopathy. Study findings and constraints: The model predicted ophthalmopathy a median roughly 6.5 months before onset.

RNA transcripts gave rise to amplified TCR beta CDR3 regions. HTBI primers were employed in a first-round RT-PCR of the TCR CDR3. TCRdb reprocessed the multiplex PCR reads with MiXCR, giving one entry per CDR3 protein. In the table there are hundreds of thousands of distinct CDR3 sequences, about 15% of which are singletons. Germline CDR1 is LGHDT and CDR2 is YNNKEL (reference sequence). This CDR3 has 14 amino acids. J was trimmed by 4 bases and V by 1 base; bases with no gene match: 0. This clonotype occurred many times. Its antigen is currently unknown. When ophthalmopathy did not progress within 18 months, Graves' hyperthyroidism was considered stable. The diagnostic basis comprised clinical symptoms, serum thyroxine and TRAb, thyroid ultrasound and orbital computed tomography.

This TCR was sampled from a woman under 40 with Graves' hyperthyroidism. The sequenced sample consisted of blood. The chain carries TRBV3-1 and TRBJ2-1; 8 positions agree with TRBD1. CDR3 in amino acids: CASSQGTGYNEQFF. As DNA, the CDR3 is TGTGCCAGCAGCCAAGGGACAGGGTACAATGAGCAGTTCTTC.